This T cell receptor beta chain was retrieved from a study of cytomegalovirus exposure and HLA in healthy donors. The PCR employed 60 Vbeta primers together with 13 Jbeta primers. Profiling relied on immunoSEQ multiplex PCR, and the TCRdb table lists in-frame clones only, not all of them. The sample lists around 150,000 clones; 70% to 80% were seen once. Study-wide points: It was approximately 150 TCR beta chains that were listed as cytomegalovirus-associated. Only CMV serostatus was available as immune exposure information.

Per the germline V gene, CDR1 is MNHEY and CDR2 is SVGAGI. There are 12 residues in the CDR3. V lost 4 bases to trimming and J lost 4 bases, with 7 bases between them. To note about this clone: The antigen is not known.

The clonotype was recovered from a male donor in good health and CMV-seronegative. The J gene is TRBJ1-2, the V gene TRBV6-5; TRBD1 is a possible D gene (5 bases). Sequenced input: PBMCs. The CDR3 DNA follows: TGTGCCAGCAGTTGGGGCAGCTATGGCTACACCTTC. It encodes CASSWGSYGYTF.